The rows below give T cell receptor beta chains drawn from one sample of a study of cytomegalovirus exposure and HLA in healthy donors. Some clones are missing from TCRdb's copy, which holds only in-frame ones; the method was immunoSEQ multiplex PCR. The sample lists 130,000 or so clones, roughly four fifths occurring once. The sequencing input was PBMCs. The source of these receptors is a woman aged 55 to 70 in good health and CMV-seronegative. The CDR3 runs from the conserved cysteine through the conserved F or W. A D gene is named only where the DNA matches it firmly. Rows give clone size only sometimes, using once, few, many, or a class for an expanded clone.

v_call: TRBV30; j_call: TRBJ2-7; clone_size: NA; d_call: NA; cdr3_nt: TGTGCCTGGAGTAAAGGCGGTCCCTACGAGCAGTACTTC; cdr3_aa: CAWSKGGPYEQYF
v_call: TRBV5-1; j_call: TRBJ2-1; clone_size: few; d_call: TRBD2; cdr3_nt: TGCGCCAGCAGCTTGGTAAGCGGGGCGTACTCCTACAATGAGCAGTTCTTC; cdr3_aa: CASSLVSGAYSYNEQFF
v_call: TRBV7-5; j_call: TRBJ2-1; clone_size: NA; d_call: NA; cdr3_nt: TGTGTCAGAAGCCCGGGGCAGTTCTTC; cdr3_aa: CVRSPGQFF
v_call: TRBV10-2; j_call: TRBJ1-5; clone_size: NA; d_call: NA; cdr3_nt: TGCGCAAGCAGGACGGAGGCGAATCAGCCCCAGCATTTT; cdr3_aa: CASRTEANQPQHF
v_call: TRBV10-3; j_call: TRBJ1-1; clone_size: NA; d_call: NA; cdr3_nt: TGTGCCATCAGTGGGGCAGGTGAAACTGAAGCTTTCTTT; cdr3_aa: CAISGAGETEAFF
v_call: TRBV6-5; j_call: TRBJ1-5; clone_size: NA; d_call: TRBD1; cdr3_nt: TGTGCCAGCAGTTCCACCCGACAGGGGGCTCAGCATTTT; cdr3_aa: CASSSTRQGAQHF
v_call: TRBV7-9; j_call: TRBJ2-1; clone_size: NA; d_call: TRBD1; cdr3_nt: TGTTCCAGCAGCCCTATATACAGACAGGGGGGATACAATGAGCAGTTCTTC; cdr3_aa: CSSSPIYRQGGYNEQFF
v_call: TRBV27; j_call: TRBJ1-5; clone_size: once; d_call: NA; cdr3_nt: TGTGCCAGCAGTTTATTAGCAGGGGTTAGCAATCAGCCCCAGCATTTT; cdr3_aa: CASSLLAGVSNQPQHF
v_call: TRBV7-3; j_call: TRBJ2-3; clone_size: NA; d_call: TRBD2; cdr3_nt: TGTGCCAGCAGCTTACAGCCTAGCGGGGTCAGCACAGATACGCAGTATTTT; cdr3_aa: CASSLQPSGVSTDTQYF
v_call: TRBV10-1; j_call: TRBJ2-3; clone_size: few; d_call: TRBD2; cdr3_nt: TGCGCCAGCAGTGAGGGTCTCGCTAGCGGGAGGGCCCGCGCAGATACGCAGTATTTT; cdr3_aa: CASSEGLASGRARADTQYF
v_call: TRBV7-3; j_call: TRBJ2-3; clone_size: NA; d_call: TRBD1; cdr3_nt: TGTGCCAGCAGCTTAACGGACAGGAGCACAGATACGCAGTATTTT; cdr3_aa: CASSLTDRSTDTQYF
v_call: TRBV9; j_call: TRBJ2-2; clone_size: NA; d_call: TRBD2; cdr3_nt: TGTGCCAGCAGCGTAGCTGCGGGGGTCACGAACACCGGGGAGCTGTTTTTT; cdr3_aa: CASSVAAGVTNTGELFF
v_call: TRBV5-1; j_call: TRBJ2-5; clone_size: NA; d_call: TRBD2; cdr3_nt: TGCGCCAGCAGCACCTCGAGCGGCGGGGGGGAGACCCAGTACTTC; cdr3_aa: CASSTSSGGGETQYF
v_call: TRBV18; j_call: TRBJ1-1; clone_size: NA; d_call: TRBD1; cdr3_nt: TGTGCCAGCTCCCTGAGTCCCGGGACAGGGATGGGCACTGAAGCTTTCTTT; cdr3_aa: CASSLSPGTGMGTEAFF
v_call: TRBV9; j_call: TRBJ2-7; clone_size: once; d_call: NA; cdr3_nt: TGTGCCAGCAGCGTAGATGGGGGCTTGGGGTCCTACGAGCAGTACTTC; cdr3_aa: CASSVDGGLGSYEQYF
v_call: TRBV5-6; j_call: TRBJ1-4; clone_size: NA; d_call: TRBD1; cdr3_nt: TGTGCCAGCAGCTCCTCCCAGGGGGCCAATGAAAAACTGTTTTTT; cdr3_aa: CASSSSQGANEKLFF
v_call: TRBV19; j_call: TRBJ2-2; clone_size: once; d_call: NA; cdr3_nt: TGTGCCAGTAATCGAGGGATGGACACCGGGGAGCTGTTTTTT; cdr3_aa: CASNRGMDTGELFF
v_call: TRBV19; j_call: TRBJ1-1; clone_size: NA; d_call: TRBD1; cdr3_nt: TGTGCCAGTAGTCGGACAGGGAGAGGAAGGACTGAAGCTTTCTTT; cdr3_aa: CASSRTGRGRTEAFF
v_call: TRBV5-1; j_call: TRBJ2-1; clone_size: few; d_call: TRBD2; cdr3_nt: TGCGCCAGCAGCTTGCGTAGTGGTAGCGGGGTATCCTACAATGAGCAGTTCTTC; cdr3_aa: CASSLRSGSGVSYNEQFF
v_call: TRBV27; j_call: TRBJ1-1; clone_size: NA; d_call: NA; cdr3_nt: TGTGCCAGCAGTCCGACTGGCACTGAAGCTTTCTTT; cdr3_aa: CASSPTGTEAFF
v_call: TRBV15; j_call: TRBJ1-1; clone_size: NA; d_call: NA; cdr3_nt: TGTGCCACCAGCAGAGGGGGGCACACTGAAGCTTTCTTT; cdr3_aa: CATSRGGHTEAFF
v_call: TRBV27; j_call: TRBJ2-5; clone_size: NA; d_call: TRBD2; cdr3_nt: TGTGCCAGCAGTGGCCTTAGGACTAGCTCTCTGGAGACCCAGTACTTC; cdr3_aa: CASSGLRTSSLETQYF
v_call: TRBV2; j_call: TRBJ1-4; clone_size: NA; d_call: TRBD1; cdr3_nt: TGTGCCAGCAGGGAGGGACAGACTAATGAAAAACTGTTTTTT; cdr3_aa: CASREGQTNEKLFF
v_call: TRBV5-1; j_call: TRBJ2-3; clone_size: NA; d_call: TRBD2; cdr3_nt: TGCGCCAGCAGCTTGGCCGGGGGGGCCGGAGATACGCAGTATTTT; cdr3_aa: CASSLAGGAGDTQYF
v_call: TRBV6-5; j_call: TRBJ1-2; clone_size: NA; d_call: TRBD1; cdr3_nt: TGTGCCAGCAGCCCAGGACAGGGCTACTATGGCTACACCTTC; cdr3_aa: CASSPGQGYYGYTF
v_call: TRBV11-2; j_call: TRBJ1-5; clone_size: NA; d_call: NA; cdr3_nt: TGTGCCAGCAGCTTAGATGGCAATAGCAATCAGCCCCAGCATTTT; cdr3_aa: CASSLDGNSNQPQHF
v_call: TRBV2; j_call: TRBJ2-3; clone_size: NA; d_call: TRBD2; cdr3_nt: TGTGCCAGCAGCGGCTGGGAGCGGGGGGTAGCAGATACGCAGTATTTT; cdr3_aa: CASSGWERGVADTQYF
v_call: TRBV7-2; j_call: TRBJ2-2; clone_size: NA; d_call: TRBD1; cdr3_nt: TGTGCCAGCAGCCACCCCAGGACAGGGGGCGGGGAGCTGTTTTTT; cdr3_aa: CASSHPRTGGGELFF
v_call: TRBV7-9; j_call: TRBJ1-1; clone_size: NA; d_call: TRBD1; cdr3_nt: TGTGCCAGCAGCCGGCGAGAGGGGGCCACTGAAGCTTTCTTT; cdr3_aa: CASSRREGATEAFF
v_call: TRBV7-8; j_call: TRBJ1-3; clone_size: NA; d_call: NA; cdr3_nt: TGTGCCAGCCTCCGGGGAGGGAGCAACACCATATATTTT; cdr3_aa: CASLRGGSNTIYF
v_call: TRBV30; j_call: TRBJ1-4; clone_size: NA; d_call: NA; cdr3_nt: TGTGCCTGGAGTGTAGGAGTACGTGGTGAAAAACTGTTTTTT; cdr3_aa: CAWSVGVRGEKLFF
v_call: TRBV2; j_call: TRBJ2-1; clone_size: NA; d_call: TRBD2; cdr3_nt: TGTGCCAGCAGTAAGACTAGCGGGAGGACCCATGAGCAGTTCTTC; cdr3_aa: CASSKTSGRTHEQFF
v_call: TRBV14; j_call: TRBJ2-7; clone_size: few; d_call: NA; cdr3_nt: TGTGCCAGCAGCATCCAGGGGTCCTACGAGCAGTACTTC; cdr3_aa: CASSIQGSYEQYF
v_call: TRBV6-5; j_call: TRBJ1-2; clone_size: few; d_call: NA; cdr3_nt: TGTGCCAGCAGTTACTCGGGGGGGCTTGGCTACACCTTC; cdr3_aa: CASSYSGGLGYTF
v_call: TRBV11-3; j_call: TRBJ2-3; clone_size: NA; d_call: TRBD2; cdr3_nt: TGTGCCAGCAGCTCCGGACTAGCTGAGACAGATACGCAGTATTTT; cdr3_aa: CASSSGLAETDTQYF
v_call: TRBV19; j_call: TRBJ2-1; clone_size: NA; d_call: NA; cdr3_nt: TGTGCCAGTAGTATAAGTAGGACTACCAATACCTACAATGAGCAGTTCTTC; cdr3_aa: CASSISRTTNTYNEQFF
v_call: TRBV27; j_call: TRBJ1-4; clone_size: NA; d_call: NA; cdr3_nt: TGTGCCAGCAGTCCCGGACAGCTACCTAATGAAAAACTGTTTTTT; cdr3_aa: CASSPGQLPNEKLFF
v_call: TRBV4-1; j_call: TRBJ1-5; clone_size: NA; d_call: TRBD1; cdr3_nt: TGCGCCAGCAGCCCCCCCGACAGGGGGCAAGGTCAGCCCCAGCATTTT; cdr3_aa: CASSPPDRGQGQPQHF
v_call: TRBV6-6; j_call: TRBJ2-1; clone_size: few; d_call: TRBD2; cdr3_nt: TGTGCCAGCAGCACCGGCGGGGGGGAGTTCTTC; cdr3_aa: CASSTGGGEFF
v_call: TRBV7-3; j_call: TRBJ2-6; clone_size: NA; d_call: NA; cdr3_nt: TGTGCCAGCAGCTCGAAGGGACTTTCCTCTGGGGCCAACGTCCTGACTTTC; cdr3_aa: CASSSKGLSSGANVLTF
v_call: TRBV5-1; j_call: TRBJ2-1; clone_size: NA; d_call: NA; cdr3_nt: TGCGCCAGCAGCTCCGACAGCTCCCTCAGCTCCTACAATGAGCAGTTCTTC; cdr3_aa: CASSSDSSLSSYNEQFF
v_call: TRBV7-9; j_call: TRBJ2-5; clone_size: NA; d_call: TRBD1; cdr3_nt: TGTGCCAGCAGCTTAGGAGGACAGGGAAAAGAGACCCAGTACTTC; cdr3_aa: CASSLGGQGKETQYF